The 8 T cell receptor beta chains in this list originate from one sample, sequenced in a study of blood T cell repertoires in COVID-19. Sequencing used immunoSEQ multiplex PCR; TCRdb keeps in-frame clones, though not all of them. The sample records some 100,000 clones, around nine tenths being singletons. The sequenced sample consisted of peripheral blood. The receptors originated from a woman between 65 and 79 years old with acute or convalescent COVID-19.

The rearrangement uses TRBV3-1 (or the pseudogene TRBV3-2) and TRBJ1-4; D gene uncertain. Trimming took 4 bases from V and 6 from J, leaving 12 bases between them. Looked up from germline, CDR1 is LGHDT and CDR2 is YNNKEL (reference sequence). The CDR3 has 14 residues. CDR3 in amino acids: CASSLGSGYEKLFF. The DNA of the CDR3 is TGTGCCAGCAGCCTCGGCAGCGGATATGAAAAACTGTTTTTT.

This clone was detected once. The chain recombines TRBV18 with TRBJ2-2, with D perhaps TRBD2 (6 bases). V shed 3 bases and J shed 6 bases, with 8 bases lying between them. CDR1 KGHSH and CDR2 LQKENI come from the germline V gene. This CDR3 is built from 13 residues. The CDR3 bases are TGTGCCAGCTCACCCTCGGGGGCCGGGGAGCTGTTTTTT. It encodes CASSPSGAGELFF.

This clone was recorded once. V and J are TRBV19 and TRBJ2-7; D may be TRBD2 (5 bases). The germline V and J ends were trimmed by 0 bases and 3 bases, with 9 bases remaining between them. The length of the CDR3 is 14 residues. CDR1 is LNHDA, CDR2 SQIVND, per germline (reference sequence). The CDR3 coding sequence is TGTGCCAGTAGTATAGATCGTGGAGGCTACGAGCAGTACTTC. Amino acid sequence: CASSIDRGGYEQYF. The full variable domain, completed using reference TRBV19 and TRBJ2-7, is DGGITQSPKYLFRKEGQNVTLSCEQNLNHDAMYWYRQDPGQGLRLIYYSQIVNDFQKGDIAEGYSVSREKKESFPLTVTSAQKNPTAFYLCASSIDRGGYEQYFGPGTRLTVT.

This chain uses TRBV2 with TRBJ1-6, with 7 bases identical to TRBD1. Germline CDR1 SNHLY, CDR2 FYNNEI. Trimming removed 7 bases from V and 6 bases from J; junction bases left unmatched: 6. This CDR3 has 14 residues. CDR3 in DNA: TGTGCCAGCATCCGGGACAGAAGTAATTCACCCCTCCACTTT. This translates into CASIRDRSNSPLHF.

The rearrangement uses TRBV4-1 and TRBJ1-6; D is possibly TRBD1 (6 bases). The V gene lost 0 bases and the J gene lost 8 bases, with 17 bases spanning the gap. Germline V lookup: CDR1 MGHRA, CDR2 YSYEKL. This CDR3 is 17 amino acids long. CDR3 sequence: CASSQEGGGAIHSPLHF. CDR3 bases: TGCGCCAGCAGCCAAGAGGGGGGGGGCGCCATCCATTCACCCCTCCACTTT.

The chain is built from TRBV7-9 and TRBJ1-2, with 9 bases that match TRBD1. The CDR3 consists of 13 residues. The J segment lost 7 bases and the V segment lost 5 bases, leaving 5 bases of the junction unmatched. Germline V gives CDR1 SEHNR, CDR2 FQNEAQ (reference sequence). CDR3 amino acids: CASSRTGDAGYTF. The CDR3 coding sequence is TGTGCCAGCAGCCGGACAGGGGATGCTGGCTACACCTTC. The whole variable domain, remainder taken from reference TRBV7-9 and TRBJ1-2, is DTGVSQNPRHKITKRGQNVTFRCDPISEHNRLYWYRQTLGQGPEFLTYFQNEAQLEKSRLLSDRFSAERPKGSFSTLEIQRTEQGDSAMYLCASSRTGDAGYTFGSGTRLTVV.

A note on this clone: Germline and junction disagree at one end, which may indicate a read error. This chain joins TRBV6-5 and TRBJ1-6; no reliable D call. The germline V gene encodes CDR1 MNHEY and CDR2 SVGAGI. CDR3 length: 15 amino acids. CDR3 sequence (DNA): TGTACCAGCAGTTACTCGAGTGTGAATAATTCACCCCTCCACTTT. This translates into CTSSYSSVNNSPLHF.

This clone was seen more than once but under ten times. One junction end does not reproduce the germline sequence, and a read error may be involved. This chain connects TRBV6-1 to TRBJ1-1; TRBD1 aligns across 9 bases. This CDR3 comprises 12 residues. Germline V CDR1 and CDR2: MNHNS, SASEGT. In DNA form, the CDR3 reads TGTGCCAGCAGTGAAAGGGACAGGGTCGTACTCTTT. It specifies CASSERDRVVLF.